The T cell receptor (beta chain) under discussion was sequenced for a study of T cell responses to AZD1222 COVID-19 vaccine. Study-wide points: Clonal diversity was possibly underestimated, and the donors were mostly white British, with more females.

The CDR3 runs 15 residues. Germline V gene data show CDR1 as SNHLY and CDR2 as FYNNEI. Germline trimming cut 7 bases from V and 2 bases from J; bases unmatched to any gene: 9. On this clone itself: Antigen specificity is unknown.

Some clones are missing from TCRdb's copy, which holds only in-frame ones; the method was immunoSEQ multiplex PCR. The sample carries 110,000 to 150,000 clones, approximately 90% recorded once. The TCR was taken from an adult in good health. The material sequenced was peripheral blood, taken on day 0 of AZD1222 vaccination. This chain joins TRBV2 and TRBJ2-5; 8 bases are a match to TRBD2. The CDR3: CASTTGGLGQETQYF. DNA of the CDR3: TGTGCCAGCACTACCGGGGGACTAGGGCAAGAGACCCAGTACTTC.